Listed below are T cell receptor beta chains from one sample, sequenced in a study of shared clonotypes between healthy human individuals. The protocol was immunoSEQ multiplex PCR, while the TCRdb copy is restricted to in-frame clones and leaves out a portion. In the table there are a few hundred thousand clones, around 87% of which are singletons. The specimen sequenced was memory CD8+ T cells sorted from blood. These receptors originate from a man aged 18 to 30 in good health. The CDR3 runs from the conserved cysteine through the conserved F or W. Each record gives: V gene, D gene, clone size, J gene, CDR3 DNA, CDR3 protein. A D gene is named only where the DNA matches it firmly. Not all rows give a size; the values are once, few, many and, for expanded clones, a class.

TRBV7-9	NA	NA	TRBJ2-7	TGTGCCAGCAGCGGTAGGACGGACCCCTACGAGCAGTACTTC	CASSGRTDPYEQYF
TRBV11-2	NA	NA	TRBJ2-7	TGTGCCAGCACCCCGGGGCCCATCTACGAGCAGTACTTC	CASTPGPIYEQYF
TRBV7-3	NA	NA	TRBJ1-1	TGTGCCAGCAGCCCCGGGACCAGCGGGACTGAAGCTTTCTTT	CASSPGTSGTEAFF
TRBV10-2	NA	NA	TRBJ2-2	TGCGCCAGCAGTGAGCCGACAGTGACCGGGGAGCTGTTTTTT	CASSEPTVTGELFF
TRBV29-1	NA	NA	TRBJ2-2	TGCAGCGTTGACCCGGGGGTCGGGGAGCTGTTTTTT	CSVDPGVGELFF
TRBV10-3	NA	NA	TRBJ1-2	TGTGCCATCAGTGAGCTGGGCTTCAGGAGCGGCTACACCTTC	CAISELGFRSGYTF
TRBV27	NA	many	TRBJ2-7	TGTGCCAGCAGCCCCGACTCGGGCCTTTACGAGCAGTACTTC	CASSPDSGLYEQYF
TRBV6-5	NA	NA	TRBJ2-1	TGTGCCAGCAGTAACGACTTGAGCTCCTACAATGAGCAGTTCTTC	CASSNDLSSYNEQFF
TRBV4-3	NA	NA	TRBJ1-3	TGCGCCAGCAGCCAAGGCCTTGAGTGGCGATCTGGAAACACCATATATTTT	CASSQGLEWRSGNTIYF
TRBV27	NA	NA	TRBJ1-3	TGTGCCAGCAGTTCCCTGACCGTGAGTTCTGGAAACACCATATATTTT	CASSSLTVSSGNTIYF
TRBV15	TRBD2	NA	TRBJ2-1	TGTGCCACCAGCGGGCCGGGACTAGCGGAGTGGGATAATGAGCAGTTCTTC	CATSGPGLAEWDNEQFF
TRBV7-9	TRBD2	NA	TRBJ2-5	TGTGCCAGCAGCTTGGGACTAGCGGGGAAATACCTCCAAGAGACCCAGTACTTC	CASSLGLAGKYLQETQYF
TRBV9	NA	NA	TRBJ1-2	TGTGCCAGCAGCGCCGCATATGGCTACACCTTC	CASSAAYGYTF
TRBV6-5	TRBD2	NA	TRBJ2-5	TGTGCCAGCAGTTACTCAGCGGGAGGCGTGGAGACCCAGTACTTC	CASSYSAGGVETQYF
TRBV5-1	TRBD2	once	TRBJ2-2	TGCGCCAGCAGCTTGGCCGGGGCTAGCGGGGGATGGACCGGGGAGCTGTTTTTT	CASSLAGASGGWTGELFF
TRBV5-1	TRBD1	NA	TRBJ2-7	TGCGCCAGCAGCTTGGAACAGGGGCCTGCCGAGCAGTACTTC	CASSLEQGPAEQYF
TRBV4-1	TRBD1	NA	TRBJ2-7	TGCGCCAGCAGCCTCGGGTTCGGGACAGACTCCTACGAGCAGTACTTC	CASSLGFGTDSYEQYF
TRBV27	NA	NA	TRBJ2-4	TGTGCCAGCAGTTCCACCCTGGGGCAAGCTAACATTCAGTACTTC	CASSSTLGQANIQYF
TRBV11-2	NA	NA	TRBJ2-7	TGTGCCAGCAGCTCGGTTCACGAGCAGTACTTC	CASSSVHEQYF
TRBV2	TRBD2	NA	TRBJ2-1	TGTGCCAGCAGCGAGGGACTAGCGGGAGGCTGGGGCGATGAGCAGTTCTTC	CASSEGLAGGWGDEQFF
TRBV6-7	TRBD2	NA	TRBJ2-6	TGTGCCAGCATTTTAATCTGGGAAGCGGGAGTTCGGTTTGGGGCCAACGTCCTGACTTTC	CASILIWEAGVRFGANVLTF
TRBV19	NA	NA	TRBJ2-2	TGTGCCAGTAGTGTGGGGAACACCGGGGAGCTGTTTTTT	CASSVGNTGELFF
TRBV7-8	TRBD2	NA	TRBJ2-7	TGTGCCAGCAGCCTTGGACTAGCGGGAGGGAACTACGAGCAGTACTTC	CASSLGLAGGNYEQYF
TRBV4-1	TRBD1	NA	TRBJ1-1	TGCGCCAGCAGCAAGTTACGCCAGGGGGGGTTCAACACTGAAGCTTTCTTT	CASSKLRQGGFNTEAFF
TRBV6-5	TRBD1	NA	TRBJ2-7	TGTGCCAGCAGAAAGGACAGGTACTCCTACGAGCAGTACTTC	CASRKDRYSYEQYF
TRBV6-6	NA	NA	TRBJ1-5	TGTGCCAGCAGTTACCCCGACTCGGCCCAGCCCCAGCATTTT	CASSYPDSAQPQHF
TRBV30	TRBD1	NA	TRBJ1-6	TGTGCCTGGAGTGAACCGGGACAGGGCCAGAGCTCCTATAATTCACCCCTCCACTTT	CAWSEPGQGQSSYNSPLHF
TRBV7-8	TRBD1	NA	TRBJ2-7	TGTGCCAGCAGCTTGAACAGGGGTCGACTTTCCTACGAGCAGTACTTC	CASSLNRGRLSYEQYF
TRBV7-9	NA	NA	TRBJ1-1	TGTGCCAGCAGCCTACTGACAGAGAACACTGAAGCTTTCTTT	CASSLLTENTEAFF
TRBV5-3	NA	once	TRBJ1-3	TGTGCCAGAAGCCTCCGAGGGGGAGCAGGGTACTTCTCTGGAAACACCATATATTTT	CARSLRGGAGYFSGNTIYF
TRBV11-2	NA	NA	TRBJ1-2	TGTGCCAGCAGCTTAGTCCCTCCCCCCGCCAATGGCTACACCTTC	CASSLVPPPANGYTF
TRBV4-3	NA	NA	TRBJ2-2	TGCGCCAGCAGCCAAGTGGAACAGGGCGGAATCGGGGAGCTGTTTTTT	CASSQVEQGGIGELFF
TRBV7-9	TRBD2	NA	TRBJ2-5	TGTGCCAGCAGCCAAGCTAGCGGGGGCTTAGAGACCCAGTACTTC	CASSQASGGLETQYF
TRBV6-1	TRBD1	NA	TRBJ1-2	TGTGCCAGCAGGGATCCTTACAGGGGGCTAGAGGGCTACACCTTC	CASRDPYRGLEGYTF
TRBV29-1	NA	many	TRBJ1-1	TGCAGCGTTGCAGGGACCACTGAAGCTTTCTTT	CSVAGTTEAFF
TRBV7-6	NA	NA	TRBJ2-3	TGTGCCAGCAGCTTAAGTCAGGGGGGGCCTGCAGATACGCAGTATTTT	CASSLSQGGPADTQYF
TRBV28	NA	NA	TRBJ1-1	TGTGCCAGCAGTGTGATTGGGGACACTGAAGCTTTCTTT	CASSVIGDTEAFF